One and the same sample provided the 29 T cell receptor beta chains below, sequenced in a study of blood T cells in healthy people across ages. Alongside a J-beta primer mix, a sample-barcoded 5' primer served in a second PCR lasting roughly 7 to 11 cycles. Using its own MiXCR run on the 5' RACE reads, TCRdb lists one record per CDR3 protein. The data contain 790,000 or so distinct CDR3 sequences, about 42% of them singletons. Source material: blood. These receptor sequences come from an elderly man in good health.

This clonotype came up a few times. The chain has TRBV7-2 and TRBJ2-1; D may correspond to TRBD1 or TRBD2 (5 bases each). Germline V lookup: CDR1 SGHTA, CDR2 FQGNSA. V dropped 5 bases and J dropped 13 bases, with 15 bases sitting between them. CDR3 size: 12 residues. This chain's CDR3 is CASSMGTLPQFF. The CDR3 region has the DNA TGTGCCAGCAGCATGGGGACGCTGCCTCAGTTCTTC. The whole variable domain, filled in from reference TRBV7-2 and TRBJ2-1, reads GAGVSQSPSNKVTEKGKDVELRCDPISGHTALYWYRQSLGQGLEFLIYFQGNSAPDKSGLPSDRFSAERTGGSVSTLTIQRTQQEDSAVYLCASSMGTLPQFFGPGTRLTVL.

The V gene is TRBV4-2, the J gene TRBJ2-7, with D possibly matching TRBD2 (5 bases). The CDR3 is made up of 14 amino acids. V lost 1 base, J lost 2 bases, and 9 bases lay in between. Germline lookup yields CDR1 LGHNA and CDR2 YNFKEQ. In DNA, the CDR3 is TGTGCCAGCAGCCAAGCACACGGGACCTACGAGCAGTACTTC. This gives the protein CASSQAHGTYEQYF.

This chain connects TRBV9 to TRBJ1-5; D is undetermined. This CDR3 contains 16 residues. The germline V and J ends were trimmed by 0 bases and 4 bases, with 14 bases remaining between them. Germline V gene data show CDR1 as SGDLS and CDR2 as YYNGEE. CDR3 sequence reads: CASSVGGGMGNQPQHF. In DNA, the CDR3 is TGTGCCAGCAGCGTAGGTGGAGGCATGGGGAATCAGCCCCAGCATTTT.

The chain recombines TRBV29-1 with TRBJ1-1, with 9 bases that match TRBD1. Germline CDR1 reads SQVTM; CDR2 reads ANQGSEA. After removal of 6 bases from V and 1 base from J, the junction contained 9 bases not matched to a gene. The CDR3 totals 15 residues. CDR3 region: CSVSGTGLANTEAFF. As DNA, the CDR3 is TGCAGCGTGTCCGGGACAGGGCTGGCGAACACTGAAGCTTTCTTT.

This clonotype was found a few times. CDR3 in amino acids: CSASGGSGPEQYF. The CDR3 nucleotides read TGCAGTGCTAGTGGCGGGAGCGGCCCCGAGCAGTACTTC. This chain links TRBV20-1 with TRBJ2-7; 7 bases align to TRBD2. Unmatched junction bases numbered 8, after V lost 3 bases and J lost 6 bases. Germline CDR1 reads DFQATT; CDR2 reads SNEGSKA (reference sequence). This CDR3 is 13 amino acids long.

This clonotype showed up just a few times. The rearrangement uses TRBV5-1 and TRBJ2-2; D is ambiguous. The V and J ends lost 6 bases and 1 base respectively, with 7 bases between them. The germline V gene has CDR1 SGHRS and CDR2 YFSETQ. The CDR3 spans 13 residues. The CDR3 coding sequence is TGCGCCAGCATGGTACAGAACACCGGGGAGCTGTTTTTT. It encodes CASMVQNTGELFF.

J is TRBJ2-1 and V is TRBV10-3; D is undetermined. Germline lookup yields CDR1 ENHRY and CDR2 SYGVKD. The length of the CDR3 is 13 residues. The V end lost 5 bases, the J end lost 8 bases, and 13 bases lay between the germline ends. The CDR3 is CAISRLNSDEQFF. The CDR3 nucleotides read TGTGCCATCAGTCGTTTGAATTCCGATGAGCAGTTCTTC.

The chain links TRBV6-1 to TRBJ1-5; D is undetermined. Germline CDR1 and CDR2: MNHNS and SASEGT. CDR3 size: 15 residues. V gave up 3 bases and J gave up 0 bases, with 9 bases separating them. The CDR3, as DNA: TGTGCCAGCAGTGAGATTGAGGCTAGCAATCAGCCCCAGCATTTT. Residues: CASSEIEASNQPQHF.

Concerning this clonotype itself: A much larger clone sits a single nucleotide away, making a read error possible. This sequence joins TRBV4-1 and TRBJ2-5; D may be TRBD1 (6 bases). The J call could be wrong; TRBJ2-7 is a better fit for the DNA end. From germline, CDR1 is MGHRA and CDR2 YSYEKL. CDR3 size: 15 residues. In nucleotides, the CDR3 is TGCGCCAGCAGCCAAGTTATACAGGGCGGCCACGAGCAGTACTTC. Translation: CASSQVIQGGHEQYF.

The chain recombines TRBV27 with TRBJ2-7; 10 bases match TRBD2. The ends lost 6 bases at V and 5 bases at J; junction bases unmatched: 7. Looked up from germline, CDR1 is MNHEY and CDR2 is SMNVEV (reference sequence). This CDR3 spans 14 amino acids. CDR3 in amino acids: CASRLAGVTDEQYF. The CDR3 region has the DNA TGTGCCAGCAGGCTAGCGGGAGTTACCGACGAGCAGTACTTC.

This clonotype was counted only a few times. The chain combines TRBV10-3 with TRBJ2-1; D remains ambiguous. V was pared by 0 bases and J by 8 bases, with 5 bases between. Per the germline V gene, CDR1 is ENHRY and CDR2 is SYGVKD. This CDR3 has 12 amino acids. In nucleotides, the CDR3 is TGTGCCATCAGTGAGTCGGCCTATGAGCAGTTCTTC. Translating it yields CAISESAYEQFF.

This chain joins TRBV20-1 and TRBJ2-5; unclear D gene. This CDR3 comprises 13 residues. Germline CDR1 reads DFQATT; CDR2 reads SNEGSKA (reference sequence). The ends were cut back, 0 bases at V and 6 bases at J, with 11 bases in the middle. CDR3 coding DNA: TGCAGTGCTAGAGAGATAATTGTAAAGACCCAGTACTTC. Translation gives CSAREIIVKTQYF.

This clonotype was seen only a few times. This chain joins TRBV20-1 and TRBJ2-7; D call uncertain. Germline V CDR1 and CDR2: DFQATT, SNEGSKA (reference sequence). V lost 3 bases to trimming and J lost 0 bases, with 15 bases between them. This CDR3 region has 15 residues. In DNA, the CDR3 is TGCAGTGCTAGCCTTCCGCAAACCAGCTCCTACGAGCAGTACTTC. Amino acid sequence: CSASLPQTSSYEQYF.

This clonotype was recorded many times. V and J are TRBV29-1 and TRBJ2-3, with 10 bases aligning to TRBD2. The trim removed 5 bases at V and 4 bases at J, leaving 6 bases unmatched. The V gene's germline CDR1 is SQVTM and CDR2 ANQGSEA. This CDR3 contains 14 residues. The CDR3 DNA reads as TGCAGCGTTAAGCCTAGCGGGAGAGCAGATACGCAGTATTTT. This sequence encodes CSVKPSGRADTQYF.

The V call is TRBV20-1, the J call TRBJ1-2, with a possible D match to TRBD1 (5 bases). Looked up from germline, CDR1 is DFQATT and CDR2 is SNEGSKA (reference sequence). Trimming took 6 bases from V and 5 from J, leaving 13 bases between them. This CDR3 comprises 12 residues. CDR3 sequence reads: CSADTQGYGYTF. The CDR3 DNA sequence: TGCAGTGCGGATACCCAGGGATATGGCTACACCTTC.

This chain joins TRBV27 and TRBJ2-5; D might be TRBD1 (6 bases). Germline assignment: CDR1 MNHEY and CDR2 SMNVEV (reference sequence). V was shortened by 5 bases and J by 9 bases, with 16 bases between the two germline ends. CDR3 size: 13 residues. Written as DNA, the CDR3 is TGTGCCAGCAGTGTGAAACAGGGTCTGGCCCAGTACTTC. Translated, it gives CASSVKQGLAQYF.

The chain combines TRBV6-6 with TRBJ1-6; D remains unclear. This CDR3 region has 14 residues. In germline, CDR1 is MNHNY, CDR2 SVGAGI (reference sequence). With 7 bases removed from V and 6 bases from J, the gap between germline ends came to 13 bases. The CDR3 DNA reads TGTGCCAGCACCCAGCTTTGGGGTAATTCACCCCTCCACTTT. It specifies CASTQLWGNSPLHF.

The V and J genes are TRBV6-2 or TRBV6-3 and TRBJ1-2; TRBD1 matches at 7 bases. CDR1 is MNHEY and CDR2 is SVGEGT in the germline V gene. V dropped 6 bases and J dropped 4; count of bases not matched to a gene: 11. This CDR3 is built from 15 residues. CDR3 nucleotide sequence: TGTGCCAGCAGGACCGGGACAGAGACTATCTATGGCTACACCTTC. Translation: CASRTGTETIYGYTF.

This clonotype was detected only a few times. Written as DNA, the CDR3 is TGTGCCAGCAGTTCCTCGGGTTTCAGGGCAGGCGAGCAGTACTTC. It is translated as CASSSSGFRAGEQYF. The chain couples TRBV12-3 or TRBV12-4 to TRBJ2-5; D is perhaps TRBD1 (5 bases). The DNA end is more similar to TRBJ2-7, so the J call may be wrong. This CDR3 has 15 residues.

This clonotype showed up just a few times. The chain links TRBV7-2 to TRBJ2-1; 7 bases agree with TRBD1. Germline CDR1 reads SGHTA; CDR2 reads FQGNSA. V shed 5 bases and J 9 bases; nucleotides not matched to a gene: 13. This CDR3 is built from 15 residues. This CDR3 is CASSLRTGAPAEQFF. The CDR3 nucleotides read TGTGCCAGCAGCCTTCGAACAGGGGCCCCCGCTGAGCAGTTCTTC.

V gene TRBV28 combines with J gene TRBJ2-3, with D perhaps matching TRBD1 or TRBD2 (5 bases each). This CDR3 has 16 amino acids. Per the germline V gene, CDR1 is MDHEN and CDR2 is SYDVKM. V shed 1 base and J shed 0 bases, with 11 bases lying between them. The CDR3, as DNA: TGTGCCAGCAGTTTATTGAGGGGCTTCAGCACAGATACGCAGTATTTT. This encodes CASSLLRGFSTDTQYF.

This clonotype has at least ten counts. This chain joins TRBV5-1 and TRBJ2-3; D is undetermined. The germline CDR1 and CDR2 sequences are SGHRS and YFSETQ. The length of the CDR3 is 15 residues. V lost 1 base to trimming and J lost 2 bases, with 11 bases between them. The chain's CDR3 is CASSLSSPHTDTQYF. The CDR3 nucleotides read TGCGCCAGCAGCTTGTCTAGTCCCCACACAGATACGCAGTATTTT.

J is TRBJ1-1 and V is TRBV3-1; D perhaps matches TRBD1 (6 bases). CDR1 LGHDT and CDR2 YNNKEL come from the germline V gene (reference sequence). The CDR3 runs 15 residues. V was clipped by 1 base and J by 6 bases, with 15 bases between them. CDR3 bases: TGTGCCAGCAGCCAAGGGGTTGCGGGGGCCTCTGAAGCTTTCTTT. Amino acid sequence: CASSQGVAGASEAFF.

Here the CDR3 reads CASSYWDIDGYTF. DNA of the CDR3: TGTGCCAGCAGTTACTGGGACATCGATGGCTACACCTTC. The chain combines TRBV6-2 or TRBV6-3 with TRBJ1-2; D may be TRBD1 (6 bases). CDR3 length: 13 residues. In germline, CDR1 is MNHEY, CDR2 SVGEGT. Between the trimmed V and J ends, which lost 1 base and 6 bases, there was a span of 9 bases.

This rearrangement joins TRBV4-3 to TRBJ1-6; a possible D gene is TRBD1 (5 bases). This CDR3 comprises 19 residues. Germline CDR1 reads LGHNA; CDR2 reads YSLEER. The V end was cut by 1 base, the J end by 0 bases, with 16 bases between. The CDR3 DNA follows: TGCGCCAGCAGCCAAGGTCGACATGGGGGGAGCTCCTATAATTCACCCCTCCACTTT. This translates into CASSQGRHGGSSYNSPLHF.

The rearrangement links TRBV13 to TRBJ2-6; TRBD1 agrees at 11 bases. V lost 0 bases, J lost 3 bases, and 7 bases stayed unmatched. The V gene's germline CDR1 is PRHDT and CDR2 FYEKMQ (reference sequence). The CDR3 contains 19 residues. The CDR3 reads CASSLGGGQGAIGANVLTF. The CDR3 coding sequence is TGTGCCAGCAGCTTAGGTGGAGGACAGGGGGCGATTGGGGCCAACGTCCTGACTTTC.

The chain recombines TRBV30 with TRBJ2-1; D gene unclear. Germline-derived CDR1 and CDR2 are GTSNPN and SVGIG (reference sequence). The CDR3 spans 13 residues. V was clipped by 4 bases and J by 1 base, with 8 bases between them. The CDR3 DNA is TGTGCCTGGACAGCATTGTCCTACAATGAGCAGTTCTTC. Its protein is CAWTALSYNEQFF.

The chain employs TRBV7-6 and TRBJ2-1; TRBD1 agrees at 7 bases. The trim removed 8 bases at V and 3 bases at J, leaving 13 bases unmatched. The CDR3 consists of 16 residues. The germline V gene encodes CDR1 SGHVS and CDR2 FNYEAQ. CDR3 nucleotide sequence: TGTGCCAGCGCAGCTTTCGGGACAGCAAGCTACAATGAGCAGTTCTTC. It is translated as CASAAFGTASYNEQFF.

The chain employs TRBV29-1 and TRBJ2-5, with D perhaps TRBD2 (6 bases). Trimming took off 4 bases at V and 5 bases at J, with 14 bases between the two ends. This CDR3 is built from 13 residues. Germline V CDR1 and CDR2: SQVTM, ANQGSEA. This chain's CDR3 is CSVGGVRGETQYF. The CDR3 DNA sequence: TGCAGCGTTGGAGGGGTTCGGGGGGAGACCCAGTACTTC.